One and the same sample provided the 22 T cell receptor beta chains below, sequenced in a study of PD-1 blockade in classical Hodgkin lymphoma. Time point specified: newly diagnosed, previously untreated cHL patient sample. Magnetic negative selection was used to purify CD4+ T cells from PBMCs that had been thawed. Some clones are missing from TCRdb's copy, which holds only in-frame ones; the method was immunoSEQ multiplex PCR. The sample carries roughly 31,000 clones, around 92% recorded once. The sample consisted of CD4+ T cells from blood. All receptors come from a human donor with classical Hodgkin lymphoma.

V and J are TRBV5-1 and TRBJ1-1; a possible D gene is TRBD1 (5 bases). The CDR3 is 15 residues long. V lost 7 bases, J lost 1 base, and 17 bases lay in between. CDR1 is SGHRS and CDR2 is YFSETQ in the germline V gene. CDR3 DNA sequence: TGCGCCAGCGCCAGGTCTCCGGGGGAGAACACTGAAGCTTTCTTT. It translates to CASARSPGENTEAFF.

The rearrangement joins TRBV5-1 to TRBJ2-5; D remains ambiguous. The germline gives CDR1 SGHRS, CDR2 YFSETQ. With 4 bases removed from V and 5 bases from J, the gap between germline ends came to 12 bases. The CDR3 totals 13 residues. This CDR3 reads CASSMDLGETQYF. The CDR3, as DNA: TGCGCCAGCAGCATGGACCTGGGGGAGACCCAGTACTTC.

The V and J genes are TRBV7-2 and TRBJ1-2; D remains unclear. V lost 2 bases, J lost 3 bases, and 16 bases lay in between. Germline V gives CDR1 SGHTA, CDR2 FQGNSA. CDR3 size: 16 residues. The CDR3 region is CASSLSPRVEDYGYTF. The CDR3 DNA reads TGTGCCAGCAGCTTATCCCCTCGGGTGGAAGACTATGGCTACACCTTC.

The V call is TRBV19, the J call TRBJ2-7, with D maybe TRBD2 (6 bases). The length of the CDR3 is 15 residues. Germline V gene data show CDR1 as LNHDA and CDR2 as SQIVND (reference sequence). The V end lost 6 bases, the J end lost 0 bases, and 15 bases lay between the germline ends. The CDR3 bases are TGTGCCAGTAGCTTACACGTAGCGGTCTCCTACGAGCAGTACTTC. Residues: CASSLHVAVSYEQYF.

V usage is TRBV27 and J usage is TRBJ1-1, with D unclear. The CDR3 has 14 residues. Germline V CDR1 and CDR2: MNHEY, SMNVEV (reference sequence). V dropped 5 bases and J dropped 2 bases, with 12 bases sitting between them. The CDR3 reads CASSLTAPNTEAFF. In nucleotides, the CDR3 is TGTGCCAGCAGTCTAACAGCTCCAAACACTGAAGCTTTCTTT.

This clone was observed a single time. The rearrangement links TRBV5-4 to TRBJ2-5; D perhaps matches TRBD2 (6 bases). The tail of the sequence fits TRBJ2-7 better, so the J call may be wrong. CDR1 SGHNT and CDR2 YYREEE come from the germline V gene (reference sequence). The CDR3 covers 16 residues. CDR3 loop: CASRRFGSGHPYEQYF. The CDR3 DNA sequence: TGTGCCAGCCGCCGTTTCGGGAGCGGGCATCCCTACGAGCAGTACTTC.

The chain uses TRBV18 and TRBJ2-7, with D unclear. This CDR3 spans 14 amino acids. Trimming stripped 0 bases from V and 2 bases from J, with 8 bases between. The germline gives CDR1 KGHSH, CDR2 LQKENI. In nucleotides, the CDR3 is TGTGCCAGCTCACCACCGTACACCACCTACGAGCAGTACTTC. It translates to CASSPPYTTYEQYF.

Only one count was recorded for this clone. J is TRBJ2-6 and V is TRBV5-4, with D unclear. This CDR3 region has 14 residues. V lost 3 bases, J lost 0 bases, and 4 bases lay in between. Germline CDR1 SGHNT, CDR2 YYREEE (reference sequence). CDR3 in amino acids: CASSSYSGANVLTF. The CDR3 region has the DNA TGTGCCAGCAGCTCGTACTCTGGGGCCAACGTCCTGACTTTC.

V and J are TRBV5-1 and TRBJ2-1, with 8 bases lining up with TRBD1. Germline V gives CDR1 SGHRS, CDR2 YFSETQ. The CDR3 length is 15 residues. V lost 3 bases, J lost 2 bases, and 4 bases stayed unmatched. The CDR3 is CASSSQGATYNEQFF. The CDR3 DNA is TGCGCCAGCAGCTCTCAGGGGGCTACCTACAATGAGCAGTTCTTC.

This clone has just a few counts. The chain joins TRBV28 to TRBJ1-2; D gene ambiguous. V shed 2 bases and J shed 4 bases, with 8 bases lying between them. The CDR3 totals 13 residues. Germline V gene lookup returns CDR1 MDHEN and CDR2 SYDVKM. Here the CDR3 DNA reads TGTGCCAGCAGTTTAGTACAGTCCTATGGCTACACCTTC. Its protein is CASSLVQSYGYTF.

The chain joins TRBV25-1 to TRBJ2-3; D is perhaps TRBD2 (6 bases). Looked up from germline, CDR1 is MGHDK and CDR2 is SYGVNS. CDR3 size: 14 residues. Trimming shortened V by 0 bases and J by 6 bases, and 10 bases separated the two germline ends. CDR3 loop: CASSEYGEVDTQYF. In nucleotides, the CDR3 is TGTGCCAGCAGTGAATACGGGGAGGTCGATACGCAGTATTTT.

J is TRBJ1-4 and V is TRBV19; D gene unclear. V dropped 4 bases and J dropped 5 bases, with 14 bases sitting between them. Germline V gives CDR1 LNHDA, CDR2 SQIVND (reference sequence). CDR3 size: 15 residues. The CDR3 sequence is CASSRFLTENEKLFF. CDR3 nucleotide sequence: TGTGCCAGTAGTAGATTTTTGACGGAGAATGAAAAACTGTTTTTT. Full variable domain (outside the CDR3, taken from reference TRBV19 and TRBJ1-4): DGGITQSPKYLFRKEGQNVTLSCEQNLNHDAMYWYRQDPGQGLRLIYYSQIVNDFQKGDIAEGYSVSREKKESFPLTVTSAQKNPTAFYLCASSRFLTENEKLFFGSGTQLSVL.

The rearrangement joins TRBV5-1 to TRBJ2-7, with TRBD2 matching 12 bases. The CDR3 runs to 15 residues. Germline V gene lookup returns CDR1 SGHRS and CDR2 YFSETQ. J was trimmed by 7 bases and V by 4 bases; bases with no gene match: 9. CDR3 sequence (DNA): TGCGCCAGCAGCGCGACTAGCGGGAGCGTTGGGGAGCAGTACTTC. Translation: CASSATSGSVGEQYF.

Here the CDR3 DNA reads TGTGCCAGCAGTGAATGGGGACAGGGGGCGCGACTAGACGAGCAGTACTTC. Translation: CASSEWGQGARLDEQYF. This chain uses TRBV2 with TRBJ2-7; 12 bases fit TRBD1. Germline-derived CDR1 and CDR2 are SNHLY and FYNNEI. This CDR3 is 17 amino acids long. The V gene end was trimmed by 2 bases and the J gene end by 5 bases; junction bases not matched to a gene: 10. Full variable domain (remainder filled in from reference TRBV2 and TRBJ2-7): EPEVTQTPSHQVTQMGQEVILRCVPISNHLYFYWYRQILGQKVEFLVSFYNNEISEKSEIFDDQFSVERPDGSNFTLKIRSTKLEDSAMYFCASSEWGQGARLDEQYFGPGTRLTVT.

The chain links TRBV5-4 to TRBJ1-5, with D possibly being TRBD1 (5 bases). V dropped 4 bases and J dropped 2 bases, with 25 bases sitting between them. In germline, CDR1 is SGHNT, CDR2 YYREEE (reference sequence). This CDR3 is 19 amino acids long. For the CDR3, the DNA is TGTGCCAGCAGCCATGCCTTACAGGTTTACTGGGTAGGCAATCAGCCCCAGCATTTT. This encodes CASSHALQVYWVGNQPQHF. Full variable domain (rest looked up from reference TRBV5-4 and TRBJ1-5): ETGVTQSPTHLIKTRGQQVTLRCSSQSGHNTVSWYQQALGQGPQFIFQYYREEENGRGNFPPRFSGLQFPNYSSELNVNALELDDSALYLCASSHALQVYWVGNQPQHFGDGTRLSIL.

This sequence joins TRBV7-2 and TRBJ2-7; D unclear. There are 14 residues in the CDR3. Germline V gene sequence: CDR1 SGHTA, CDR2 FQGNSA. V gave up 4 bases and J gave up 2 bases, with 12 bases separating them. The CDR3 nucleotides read TGTGCCAGCAGCTATAATGGGGTTCCCTACGAGCAGTACTTC. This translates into CASSYNGVPYEQYF.

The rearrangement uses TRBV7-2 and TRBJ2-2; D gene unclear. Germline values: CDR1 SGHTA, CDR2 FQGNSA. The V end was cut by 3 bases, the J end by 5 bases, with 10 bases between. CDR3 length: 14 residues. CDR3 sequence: CASSFGPETGELFF. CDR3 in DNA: TGTGCCAGCAGCTTCGGACCGGAGACCGGGGAGCTGTTTTTT.

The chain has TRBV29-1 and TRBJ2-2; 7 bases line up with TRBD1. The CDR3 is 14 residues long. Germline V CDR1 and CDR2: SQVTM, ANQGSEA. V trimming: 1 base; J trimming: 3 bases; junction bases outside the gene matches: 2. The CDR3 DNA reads TGCAGCGTTGAAGGTGACAGGGACACCGGGGAGCTGTTTTTT. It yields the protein CSVEGDRDTGELFF.

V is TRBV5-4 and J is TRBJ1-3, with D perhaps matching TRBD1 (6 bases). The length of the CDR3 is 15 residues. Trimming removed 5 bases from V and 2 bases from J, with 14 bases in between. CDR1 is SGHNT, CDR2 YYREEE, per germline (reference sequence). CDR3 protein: CASSLAGGPGNTIYF. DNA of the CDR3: TGTGCCAGCAGTCTGGCCGGGGGCCCTGGAAACACCATATATTTT.

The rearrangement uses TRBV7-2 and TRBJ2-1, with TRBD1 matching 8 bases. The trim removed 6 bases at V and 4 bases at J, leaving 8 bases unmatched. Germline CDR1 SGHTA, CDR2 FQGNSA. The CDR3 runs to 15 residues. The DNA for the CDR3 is TGTGCCAGCAGTTTAAACGGACAGGGATACAATGAGCAGTTCTTC. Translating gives CASSLNGQGYNEQFF.

The CDR3 here is CASSKKGIRFYEQYF. The CDR3 DNA reads as TGTGCCAGCAGCAAAAAGGGGATTCGGTTTTACGAGCAGTACTTC. The chain combines TRBV21-1 with TRBJ2-7; the table calls TRBD1, which could not be checked here. TRBV21-1 is a pseudogene. This CDR3 is 15 amino acids long.

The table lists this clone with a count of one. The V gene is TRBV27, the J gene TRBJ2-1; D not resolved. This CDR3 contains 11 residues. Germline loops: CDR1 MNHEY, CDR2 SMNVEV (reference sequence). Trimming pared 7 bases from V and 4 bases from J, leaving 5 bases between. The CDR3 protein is CASTSYNEQFF. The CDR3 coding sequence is TGTGCCAGCACCAGTTACAATGAGCAGTTCTTC.